The 32 T cell receptor beta chains below all came from one sample that was sequenced in a study of regulatory T cells in long-lasting Graves disease. Time point denoted: persistent/refractory GD, antithyroid drugs over 5 years with positive TRAb. Extracted PBMC RNA gave rise to the TCR library. Construction of TCR beta libraries relied on iRepertoire HTBI primers and on Arm-PCR targeting CDR3 regions. TCRdb re-analysed the multiplex PCR reads in MiXCR, keeping a single row per CDR3 protein. The table has 300,000 to 500,000 distinct CDR3 sequences, less than 25% seen once. The starting material was peripheral blood mononuclear cells (PBMCs), obtained when the disease was refractory, from a patient treated with antithyroid drugs. The receptors were gathered from a female donor with Graves disease.

Ten or more counts support this clonotype. The chain has TRBV9 and TRBJ1-1, with D possibly TRBD1 on 6 matching bases. The CDR3 loop spans 15 amino acids. The germline V and J ends were trimmed by 1 base and 4 bases, with 14 bases remaining between them. Germline CDR1 and CDR2: SGDLS and YYNGEE. In nucleotides, the CDR3 is TGTGCCAGCAGCGTAATCCCAGGGGATGGCACTGAAGCTTTCTTT. It specifies CASSVIPGDGTEAFF.

Many counts were recorded for this clonotype. The genes are TRBV7-9 and TRBJ2-7, with 10 nucleotides matching TRBD2. The CDR3 runs to 14 residues. The germline V gene encodes CDR1 SEHNR and CDR2 FQNEAQ (reference sequence). V shed 5 bases, J shed 7 bases, and the junction held 8 bases outside the gene matches. The CDR3 reads CASSPGLAYDEQYF. The DNA for the CDR3 is TGTGCCAGCAGCCCGGGACTAGCGTACGATGAGCAGTACTTC. Drawing the rest from reference TRBV7-9 and TRBJ2-7, the complete variable domain is DTGVSQNPRHKITKRGQNVTFRCDPISEHNRLYWYRQTLGQGPEFLTYFQNEAQLEKSRLLSDRFSAERPKGSFSTLEIQRTEQGDSAMYLCASSPGLAYDEQYFGPGTRLTVT.

This clonotype was observed a few times. The genes are TRBV2 and TRBJ1-4, with TRBD1 matching 9 bases. The V segment lost 6 bases and the J segment 2 bases; nucleotides outside the gene matches: 7. The germline CDR1 and CDR2 sequences are SNHLY and FYNNEI. The CDR3 spans 16 residues. The CDR3 protein is CASSYRGRSTNEKLFF. CDR3 nucleotides: TGTGCCAGCAGCTACAGGGGGCGCAGTACTAATGAAAAACTGTTTTTT. Variable domain in full (rest from reference TRBV2 and TRBJ1-4): EPEVTQTPSHQVTQMGQEVILRCVPISNHLYFYWYRQILGQKVEFLVSFYNNEISEKSEIFDDQFSVERPDGSNFTLKIRSTKLEDSAMYFCASSYRGRSTNEKLFFGSGTQLSVL.

The chain is built from TRBV28 and TRBJ2-7, with 8 positions matching TRBD1. The germline V gene has CDR1 MDHEN and CDR2 SYDVKM. The CDR3 sequence is 14 residues long. V lost 9 bases and J lost 2; bases outside the gene matches: 9. Here the CDR3 reads CASGRQGAAYEQYF. The CDR3 DNA reads as TGTGCCAGTGGCAGGCAGGGGGCCGCCTACGAGCAGTACTTC.

This clonotype was picked up a small number of times. The rearrangement joins TRBV20-1 to TRBJ2-3; TRBD1 matches 9 bases. Trimming took 6 bases from V and 3 from J; bases not matched to a gene: 13. From germline, CDR1 is DFQATT and CDR2 SNEGSKA (reference sequence). This CDR3 has 16 amino acids. DNA of the CDR3: TGCAGTGCGATCGTCCCGGACAGGGGATCTACAGATACGCAGTATTTT. Its protein is CSAIVPDRGSTDTQYF.

The genes are TRBV7-2 and TRBJ1-1; D gene ambiguous. V lost 3 bases to trimming and J lost 1 base, with 6 bases between them. The V gene's germline CDR1 is SGHTA and CDR2 FQGNSA. The CDR3 consists of 13 residues. CDR3 region: CASSFKWNTEAFF. In DNA, the CDR3 is TGTGCCAGCAGCTTCAAGTGGAACACTGAAGCTTTCTTT. Supplemented by reference TRBV7-2 and TRBJ1-1, the full variable domain reads GAGVSQSPSNKVTEKGKDVELRCDPISGHTALYWYRQSLGQGLEFLIYFQGNSAPDKSGLPSDRFSAERTGGSVSTLTIQRTQQEDSAVYLCASSFKWNTEAFFGQGTRLTVV.

The CDR3 protein is CASSADLWGNEQFF. DNA for the CDR3: TGTGCCAGCAGTGCGGACCTATGGGGCAATGAGCAGTTCTTC. The chain uses TRBV2 and TRBJ2-1; D is undetermined. CDR3 size: 14 residues. The germline V gene encodes CDR1 SNHLY and CDR2 FYNNEI. The V and J ends lost 4 bases and 6 bases respectively, with 13 bases between them.

CDR3 in amino acids: CASSYGKGNEKLFF. CDR3 nucleotides: TGTGCCAGCAGTTACGGGAAAGGGAATGAAAAACTGTTTTTT. The chain couples TRBV6-2 or TRBV6-3 to TRBJ1-4; the D is unclear. The ends were cut back, 2 bases at V and 5 bases at J, with 9 bases in the middle. This CDR3 comprises 14 residues. Germline V gene lookup returns CDR1 MNHEY and CDR2 SVGEGT.

This clonotype was observed many times. The chain has TRBV29-1 and TRBJ2-7, with D uncertain. The CDR3 spans 11 residues. Per the germline V gene, CDR1 is SQVTM and CDR2 is ANQGSEA. Trimming took off 5 bases at V and 3 bases at J, with 8 bases between the two ends. The CDR3 loop is CSVTSGYEQYF. The CDR3 nucleotides are TGCAGCGTTACCTCGGGCTACGAGCAGTACTTC.

The chain is built from TRBV24-1 and TRBJ2-2; 9 nucleotides match TRBD2. The germline V gene encodes CDR1 KGHDR and CDR2 SFDVKD. V shed 5 bases and J 0 bases; nucleotides not matched to a gene: 3. This CDR3 is built from 16 residues. DNA of the CDR3: TGTGCCACCAGTGTGACTAGCGGACCGAACACCGGGGAGCTGTTTTTT. Translating gives CATSVTSGPNTGELFF.

This clonotype was counted a few times. J is TRBJ1-2 and V is TRBV5-1; weak D call: TRBD1 (6 bases). This CDR3 contains 14 residues. The germline V gene encodes CDR1 SGHRS and CDR2 YFSETQ. V was clipped by 0 bases and J by 8 bases, with 14 bases between them. In DNA form, the CDR3 reads TGCGCCAGCAGCTTGGGGGGGCCAGGGGAGGGCTACACCTTC. Translation gives CASSLGGPGEGYTF.

This clonotype has a handful of counts. The chain couples TRBV4-3 to TRBJ2-2; D might be TRBD2 (6 bases). The CDR3 has 14 residues. Germline values: CDR1 LGHNA, CDR2 YSLEER. The ends were cut back, 3 bases at V and 5 bases at J, with 10 bases in the middle. CDR3 sequence: CASSQEGRTGELFF. The CDR3 DNA reads TGCGCCAGCAGCCAGGAGGGGCGTACCGGGGAGCTGTTTTTT.

This clonotype was seen a few times. A read error may explain this, as a much larger clone is one base away. This chain uses TRBV11-2 with TRBJ2-5; D ambiguous. Germline values: CDR1 SGHAT, CDR2 FQNNGV. Trimming took 5 bases from V and 9 from J, leaving 16 bases between them. CDR3 length: 13 residues. In DNA form, the CDR3 reads TGTGCCAGCAGCCCCAACCCCCTCCAGGCCCAGTACTTC. Encoded protein: CASSPNPLQAQYF.

The gene calls are TRBV5-6 and TRBJ2-3; unclear D gene. Trimming cost V 2 bases and J 4 bases, with 5 bases left between them. This CDR3 contains 12 residues. Germline assignment: CDR1 SGHDT and CDR2 YYEEEE. Written as DNA, the CDR3 is TGTGCCAGCAGCTTACCGGCAGATACGCAGTATTTT. It codes for CASSLPADTQYF.

This clonotype came up a few times. The J gene is TRBJ2-3, the V gene TRBV18, with D unresolved. The length of the CDR3 is 15 residues. Germline CDR1 reads KGHSH; CDR2 reads LQKENI. Trimming removed 6 bases at V and 0 bases at J, with 13 bases between. The CDR3 is CASSPGRSSTDTQYF. The CDR3 DNA reads as TGTGCCAGCTCCCCTGGGCGGTCTAGCACAGATACGCAGTATTTT.

This clonotype was detected ten times or more. The V and J genes are TRBV6-5 and TRBJ1-2; no definite D call. Deletions cut 0 bases from V and 4 bases from J, with 12 bases between. The CDR3 sequence is 15 residues long. Germline values: CDR1 MNHEY, CDR2 SVGAGI. CDR3 residues: CASSYSTLTLYGYTF. The CDR3 nucleotides read TGTGCCAGCAGTTACTCGACACTTACCCTCTATGGCTACACCTTC.

This clonotype was seen many times. The chain recombines TRBV7-2 with TRBJ2-7; 12 bases line up with TRBD2. The CDR3 runs to 15 residues. Germline V gives CDR1 SGHTA, CDR2 FQGNSA. Trimming removed 5 bases from V and 0 bases from J; junction bases left unmatched: 2. Here the CDR3 reads CASSRLAGVSYEQYF. CDR3 in DNA: TGTGCCAGCAGCCGACTAGCGGGAGTCTCCTACGAGCAGTACTTC.

Many counts were recorded for this clonotype. The genes are TRBV11-2 and TRBJ2-7; 9 bases fit TRBD1. Losses at the gene ends were 3 bases for V and 0 bases for J; bases not matched to a gene: 6. The CDR3 length is 16 residues. The germline V gene encodes CDR1 SGHAT and CDR2 FQNNGV. The CDR3 protein is CASSFIRDRVSYEQYF. The CDR3 nucleotides read TGTGCCAGCAGCTTTATCCGGGACAGGGTCTCCTACGAGCAGTACTTC.

There are many counts of this clonotype. V gene TRBV12-3 or TRBV12-4 combines with J gene TRBJ2-5; D is uncertain. The germline V and J ends were trimmed by 5 bases and 5 bases, with 9 bases remaining between them. The CDR3 length is 12 residues. CDR3 amino acids: CASSHTPETQYF. The CDR3 coding sequence is TGTGCCAGCAGTCACACCCCGGAGACCCAGTACTTC.

V and J are TRBV7-2 and TRBJ1-5; perhaps TRBD1 as D (6 bases). This CDR3 contains 15 residues. Trimming shortened V by 3 bases and J by 3 bases, and 12 bases separated the two germline ends. In germline, CDR1 is SGHTA, CDR2 FQGNSA. In nucleotides, the CDR3 is TGTGCCAGCAGCTTGGAAGGGGGACCCAATCAGCCCCAGCATTTT. It is translated as CASSLEGGPNQPQHF.

The rearrangement joins TRBV20-1 to TRBJ2-5; TRBD2 agrees at 9 bases. The CDR3 is made up of 15 amino acids. After removal of 0 bases from V and 2 bases from J, the junction contained 4 bases not matched to a gene. Germline V gives CDR1 DFQATT, CDR2 SNEGSKA (reference sequence). The CDR3 coding sequence is TGCAGTGCTAGAGATCTAGCGGGACCACAAGAGACCCAGTACTTC. Residues: CSARDLAGPQETQYF.

CDR3 in amino acids: CASSQERLLSSEQFF. For the CDR3, the DNA is TGTGCCAGCAGCCAAGAACGTCTTTTATCGAGTGAGCAGTTCTTC. J is TRBJ2-1 and V is TRBV14; D is undetermined. The germline V gene has CDR1 SGHDN and CDR2 FVKESK. V shed 0 bases and J shed 9 bases, with 15 bases lying between them. This CDR3 spans 15 amino acids.

This clonotype appeared a few times. This chain uses TRBV11-3 with TRBJ2-2, with D uncertain. Germline loops: CDR1 SGHNT, CDR2 YENEEA. The CDR3 contains 14 residues. Trimming pared 1 base from V and 1 base from J, leaving 4 bases between. DNA of the CDR3: TGTGCCAGCAGCTTAGGAATGAACACCGGGGAGCTGTTTTTT. Translation gives CASSLGMNTGELFF.

V is TRBV24-1 and J is TRBJ1-3, with D possibly TRBD1 on 6 matching bases. Germline lookup yields CDR1 KGHDR and CDR2 SFDVKD. This CDR3 is 20 amino acids long. Trimming removed 4 bases at V and 0 bases at J, with 24 bases between. The CDR3 region is CATSEPRDKGQSSSGNTIYF. The CDR3 nucleotides are TGTGCCACCAGTGAGCCCCGGGACAAAGGTCAGAGCAGCTCTGGAAACACCATATATTTT.

This clonotype was found a few times. The chain has TRBV4-1 and TRBJ1-1; D call uncertain. Germline V gives CDR1 MGHRA, CDR2 YSYEKL. V shed 2 bases and J shed 1 base, with 17 bases lying between them. This CDR3 is 17 amino acids long. CDR3 sequence reads: CASSQFTRRSENTEAFF. As DNA, the CDR3 is TGCGCCAGCAGCCAATTCACCCGACGGAGTGAGAACACTGAAGCTTTCTTT.

This clonotype was picked up a small number of times. A much bigger clone sits one base away, suggesting this may be a read error. The chain uses TRBV28 and TRBJ1-2; no clear D gene. V was trimmed by 8 bases and J by 4 bases, leaving 17 bases between them. The CDR3 contains 14 residues. CDR1 and CDR2 from the germline V gene are MDHEN and SYDVKM. The CDR3 DNA reads as TGTGCCAGCGGATCTAGGACCGACCTCTATGGCTACACCTTC. It is translated as CASGSRTDLYGYTF.

This clonotype was detected only a few times. This rearrangement joins TRBV27 to TRBJ2-5, with 8 bases aligning to TRBD2. CDR3 length equals 16 residues. The germline gives CDR1 MNHEY, CDR2 SMNVEV (reference sequence). Trimming at V came to 7 bases and at J to 2 bases, leaving 12 bases not matched to a gene. Here the CDR3 DNA reads TGTGCCAGCAAGTGGACAGCGGGAGCCCCACAAGAGACCCAGTACTTC. Protein sequence: CASKWTAGAPQETQYF.

This clonotype was seen a handful of times. The CDR3 DNA sequence: TGTGCCAGCAGCGGACCCCGGGGGCCTTACAATGAGCAGTTCTTC. This encodes CASSGPRGPYNEQFF. The chain employs TRBV12-3 or TRBV12-4 and TRBJ2-1; D tentatively reads TRBD1 or TRBD2 (6 bases each). This CDR3 is 15 amino acids long. Trimming stripped 6 bases from V and 4 bases from J, with 16 bases between.

This clonotype occurred a few times. Being one base from a much bigger clone, this may be a read error. V usage is TRBV2 and J usage is TRBJ2-4; D unresolved. Germline CDR1 is SNHLY and CDR2 is FYNNEI. This CDR3 has 14 amino acids. Trimming shortened V by 4 bases and J by 2 bases, and 9 bases separated the two germline ends. The CDR3: CASSGAVTKNIQYF. The CDR3 DNA is TGTGCCAGCAGTGGGGCGGTAACCAAAAACATTCAGTACTTC.

In its sample, this clonotype was seen a few times. This sequence joins TRBV28 and TRBJ2-3; 9 bases fit TRBD2. The germline gives CDR1 MDHEN, CDR2 SYDVKM. This CDR3 comprises 17 residues. The V segment lost 5 bases and the J segment 7 bases; nucleotides outside the gene matches: 16. DNA for the CDR3: TGTGCCAGCAGTCCCCAAGGCGGCAGCGGGAGGCAACATACGCAGTATTTT. This gives the protein CASSPQGGSGRQHTQYF.

This clonotype appeared many times. The gene calls are TRBV28 and TRBJ2-7; no definite D call. The CDR3 is 15 residues long. Between the trimmed V and J ends, which lost 4 bases and 0 bases, there was a span of 13 bases. Germline V CDR1 and CDR2: MDHEN, SYDVKM. The CDR3 DNA is TGTGCCAGCAGTTCAAGCCTTACTCGCTCCTACGAGCAGTACTTC. It yields the protein CASSSSLTRSYEQYF.

J is TRBJ2-7 and V is TRBV6-1; TRBD1 might be the D (6 bases). CDR1 is MNHNS, CDR2 SASEGT, per germline. Trimming removed 7 bases at V and 2 bases at J, with 15 bases between. The CDR3 extends over 14 amino acids. CDR3 coding DNA: TGTGCCAGCAACATCAGGGGTCTTCCCTACGAGCAGTACTTC. Translation gives CASNIRGLPYEQYF.